The clone carrying this TCR beta chain has more than one count but fewer than ten. A multiplex PCR was run with 60 Vbeta primers and 13 Jbeta primers. The assay was immunoSEQ multiplex PCR, and TCRdb's table has in-frame clones only and misses some. The repertoire holds tens of thousands of clones, with 80% as singletons. This sample was included in a study of cytomegalovirus exposure and HLA in healthy donors. V dropped 5 bases and J dropped 4 bases, with 8 bases sitting between them. CDR1 and CDR2 (germline): GTSNPN, SVGIG (reference sequence). The CDR3 loop spans 11 amino acids. The chain couples TRBV30 to TRBJ1-2, with D tentatively TRBD1 (6 bases). The sequenced sample was PBMCs. This clonotype was sampled from a male donor in good health and CMV-seronegative. CDR3 amino acids: CAWGDIYGYTF. The CDR3 coding sequence is TGTGCCTGGGGGGACATCTATGGCTACACCTTC. The complete variable domain, with remaining parts taken from reference TRBV30 and TRBJ1-2, reads SQTIHQWPATLVQPVGSPLSLECTVEGTSNPNLYWYRQAAGRGLQLLFYSVGIGQISSEVPQNLSASRPQDRQFILSSKKLLLSDSGFYLCAWGDIYGYTFGSGTRLTVV.